A selection of T cell receptor beta chains follows, all from one sample in a study of blood T cell repertoires in COVID-19. The method was immunoSEQ multiplex PCR; TCRdb's version includes in-frame clones alone and lacks a portion of them. The sample holds 100,000 to 150,000 clones, around nine tenths seen once. The sequenced material came from peripheral blood. These receptors were obtained from a man aged 50 to 60 with acute or convalescent COVID-19. CDR3s leave out the opening cysteine and the closing phenylalanine or tryptophan. A D gene is named only where the DNA matches it firmly.

J gene: TRBJ1-4; D gene: NA; V gene: TRBV6-5; CDR3 protein: ASEANEKLF
J gene: TRBJ2-1; D gene: NA; V gene: TRBV3-1/TRBV3-2; CDR3 protein: AASDRNRGWLNEQF
J gene: TRBJ1-2; D gene: NA; V gene: TRBV7-8; CDR3 protein: ASSPRGNYGYT
J gene: TRBJ2-7; D gene: NA; V gene: TRBV5-1; CDR3 protein: ASSSTTASYEQY
J gene: TRBJ1-1; D gene: NA; V gene: TRBV2; CDR3 protein: ASSPERVWGAF
J gene: TRBJ2-1; D gene: TRBD1; V gene: TRBV11-2; CDR3 protein: ASSLRQGMYNEQF
J gene: TRBJ2-5; D gene: TRBD2; V gene: TRBV7-9; CDR3 protein: ASSPPGTSGGETQY
J gene: TRBJ2-7; D gene: NA; V gene: TRBV7-2; CDR3 protein: ASSFARSYEQY
J gene: TRBJ2-1; D gene: NA; V gene: TRBV29-1; CDR3 protein: SVEWESSYNEQF
J gene: TRBJ2-5; D gene: TRBD2; V gene: TRBV5-8; CDR3 protein: ASSLGGLAGGPAQETQY
J gene: TRBJ1-4; D gene: NA; V gene: TRBV30; CDR3 protein: AWKGGVATNEKLF
J gene: TRBJ2-7; D gene: NA; V gene: TRBV23-1; CDR3 protein: ASNPRGRWEQY
J gene: TRBJ1-1; D gene: NA; V gene: TRBV11-2; CDR3 protein: ASSLRTGLNTEAF
J gene: TRBJ2-1; D gene: NA; V gene: TRBV6-5; CDR3 protein: ASTVGEWGNEQF
J gene: TRBJ2-7; D gene: NA; V gene: TRBV5-1; CDR3 protein: ASSVLGRGYEQY
J gene: TRBJ1-2; D gene: NA; V gene: TRBV5-1; CDR3 protein: ASSLGGGWGYT
J gene: TRBJ2-7; D gene: TRBD2; V gene: TRBV11-3; CDR3 protein: ASSLSASGEYEQY
J gene: TRBJ2-7; D gene: TRBD2; V gene: TRBV6-5; CDR3 protein: ASSYFGRGSYEQY
J gene: TRBJ2-1; D gene: TRBD2; V gene: TRBV19; CDR3 protein: ATETSGRLKF
J gene: TRBJ2-2; D gene: NA; V gene: TRBV9; CDR3 protein: ASSVVTGPGELF
J gene: TRBJ1-3; D gene: TRBD1; V gene: TRBV2; CDR3 protein: ASSYGQAIILTGNTIY
J gene: TRBJ1-5; D gene: NA; V gene: TRBV2; CDR3 protein: ASRYTGGQPQH
J gene: TRBJ1-4; D gene: NA; V gene: TRBV6-6; CDR3 protein: ASSPGEKLF
J gene: TRBJ1-2; D gene: NA; V gene: TRBV5-4; CDR3 protein: ASSLPGLRGYT
J gene: TRBJ1-1; D gene: TRBD1; V gene: TRBV7-6; CDR3 protein: ASSLDLPSGGLNTEAF
J gene: TRBJ1-2; D gene: TRBD1; V gene: TRBV12-3/TRBV12-4; CDR3 protein: ASSRTGGGYT
J gene: TRBJ2-2; D gene: TRBD1; V gene: TRBV5-1; CDR3 protein: ASSLSQGAFGGELF
J gene: TRBJ2-2; D gene: TRBD2; V gene: TRBV11-2; CDR3 protein: ASSLTSGVVTGELF
J gene: TRBJ2-1; D gene: NA; V gene: TRBV9; CDR3 protein: ASSVRLGYEQF